A single sample is the source of the 15 T cell receptor beta chains below, sequenced in a study of blood T cell repertoires in COVID-19. Libraries were prepared by immunoSEQ multiplex PCR; TCRdb keeps only in-frame clonotypes and omits some of them. The sample consists of just under 60,000 clones, 65% to 85% of them appearing once. The specimen sequenced was peripheral blood. Every receptor here comes from a man older than 75 with COVID-19, enrolled during active disease.

DNA for the CDR3: TGCGCCAGCAGCTTGGGAGGGGGACGCGCTTTCTTT. Its protein product is CASSLGGGRAFF. The chain couples TRBV5-1 to TRBJ1-1, with D possibly TRBD1 on 6 matching bases. With 0 bases removed from V and 11 bases from J, the gap between germline ends came to 11 bases. Germline V gives CDR1 SGHRS, CDR2 YFSETQ. The CDR3 contains 12 residues.

The chain uses TRBV2 and TRBJ2-5; TRBD2 is a possible D gene (5 bases). Germline loops: CDR1 SNHLY, CDR2 FYNNEI. The V end lost 5 bases, the J end lost 4 bases, and 23 bases lay between the germline ends. This CDR3 contains 17 residues. As DNA, the CDR3 is TGTGCCAGCAGTAAACCGACGGCGCGTAGCGCAGGAGAGACCCAGTACTTC. This codes for CASSKPTARSAGETQYF.

This chain uses TRBV6-2 or TRBV6-3 with TRBJ2-3, with D possibly being TRBD2 (5 bases). Trimming took off 2 bases at V and 5 bases at J, with 8 bases between the two ends. Germline assignment: CDR1 MNHEY and CDR2 SVGEGT. The CDR3 totals 13 residues. CDR3 loop: CASSYVGVDTQYF. The DNA of the CDR3 is TGTGCCAGCAGTTACGTGGGAGTAGATACGCAGTATTTT.

The chain uses TRBV9 and TRBJ1-3; TRBD1 agrees at 8 bases. Germline V gene data show CDR1 as SGDLS and CDR2 as YYNGEE. The CDR3 loop spans 16 amino acids. J lost 2 bases, V lost 4 bases, and 8 bases had no gene match. As DNA, the CDR3 is TGTGCCAGCAGCCTCCTCCAGGGGGCAGCTGGAAACACCATATATTTT. This encodes CASSLLQGAAGNTIYF.

The rearrangement joins TRBV7-2 to TRBJ1-6; 9 bases map to TRBD1. This CDR3 region has 16 residues. CDR1 is SGHTA and CDR2 is FQGNSA in the germline V gene. V dropped 5 bases and J dropped 7; count of bases not matched to a gene: 9. CDR3 protein: CASSAYRGPGNSPLHF. DNA of the CDR3: TGTGCCAGCAGCGCTTACAGGGGGCCGGGAAATTCACCCCTCCACTTT.

The chain links TRBV23-1 to TRBJ2-3; D is perhaps TRBD2 (5 bases). TRBV23-1 is sorted into the ORF group, with uncertain function. Trimming stripped 0 bases from V and 2 bases from J, with 9 bases between. This CDR3 has 15 amino acids. For the CDR3, the DNA is TGCGCCAGCAGTCAATCAGAGAGGGACACAGATACGCAGTATTTT. Amino acids: CASSQSERDTDTQYF.

V gene TRBV29-1 combines with J gene TRBJ1-1; the D gene is possibly TRBD1 (5 bases). Trimming shortened V by 4 bases and J by 3 bases, and 21 bases separated the two germline ends. There are 16 residues in the CDR3. Germline CDR1 is SQVTM and CDR2 is ANQGSEA. This CDR3 reads CSVVPSPRGRHTEAFF. CDR3 DNA sequence: TGCAGCGTTGTACCCTCTCCAAGGGGAAGACACACTGAAGCTTTCTTT.

This clone was seen a few times. V gene TRBV24-1 combines with J gene TRBJ1-2; D gene uncertain. The CDR3 consists of 13 residues. The ends were cut back, 6 bases at V and 3 bases at J, with 10 bases in the middle. CDR1 is KGHDR, CDR2 SFDVKD, per germline. CDR3 amino acids: CATSTGTDYGYTF. In DNA form, the CDR3 reads TGTGCCACCAGTACGGGTACCGACTATGGCTACACCTTC.

This chain joins TRBV7-9 and TRBJ1-2; D may be TRBD1 (6 bases). V gave up 1 base and J gave up 6 bases, with 12 bases separating them. The length of the CDR3 is 14 residues. CDR1 is SEHNR, CDR2 FQNEAQ, per germline (reference sequence). In DNA, the CDR3 is TGTGCCAGCAGCTTAGAGCCCAGGGGTGATGGCTACACCTTC. Translation gives CASSLEPRGDGYTF. Full variable domain (outside the CDR3, taken from reference TRBV7-9 and TRBJ1-2): DTGVSQNPRHKITKRGQNVTFRCDPISEHNRLYWYRQTLGQGPEFLTYFQNEAQLEKSRLLSDRFSAERPKGSFSTLEIQRTEQGDSAMYLCASSLEPRGDGYTFGSGTRLTVV.

The J gene is TRBJ2-3, the V gene TRBV5-8; the match to TRBD1 covers 9 bases. The V segment lost 6 bases and the J segment 6 bases; nucleotides outside the gene matches: 11. The CDR3 consists of 15 residues. Germline values: CDR1 SGHTS, CDR2 YDEGEE. This CDR3 reads CASTLGTGRSDTQYF. In DNA form, the CDR3 reads TGTGCCAGCACCCTTGGGACAGGGAGGTCGGATACGCAGTATTTT.

This rearrangement joins TRBV5-5 to TRBJ1-1; TRBD1 is a possible D gene (5 bases). Germline loops: CDR1 SGHKS, CDR2 YYEKEE (reference sequence). Between the trimmed V and J ends, which lost 0 bases and 3 bases, there was a span of 12 bases. The CDR3 has 15 amino acids. CDR3 residues: CASSLEGPGYTEAFF. The CDR3 DNA follows: TGTGCCAGCAGCTTGGAAGGGCCAGGGTACACTGAAGCTTTCTTT.

V is TRBV19 and J is TRBJ1-6; D might be TRBD1 (5 bases). The ends were cut back, 5 bases at V and 0 bases at J, with 8 bases in the middle. CDR3 length: 15 residues. The germline V gene has CDR1 LNHDA and CDR2 SQIVND (reference sequence). CDR3 sequence (DNA): TGTGCCAGTAGTGGGGGGGGCTCCTATAATTCACCCCTCCACTTT. As protein: CASSGGGSYNSPLHF.

V usage is TRBV19 and J usage is TRBJ1-2; tentatively, D is TRBD1 (6 bases). Germline lookup yields CDR1 LNHDA and CDR2 SQIVND (reference sequence). V lost 8 bases, J lost 6 bases, and 25 bases lay in between. The CDR3 extends over 16 amino acids. CDR3 sequence: CASGLWRQARGDGYTF. Here the CDR3 DNA reads TGTGCCAGTGGCCTTTGGAGACAGGCCCGGGGGGATGGCTACACCTTC. The whole variable domain, remainder taken from reference TRBV19 and TRBJ1-2, is DGGITQSPKYLFRKEGQNVTLSCEQNLNHDAMYWYRQDPGQGLRLIYYSQIVNDFQKGDIAEGYSVSREKKESFPLTVTSAQKNPTAFYLCASGLWRQARGDGYTFGSGTRLTVV.

The chain employs TRBV6-5 and TRBJ2-2; D may be TRBD2 (6 bases). Germline assignment: CDR1 MNHEY and CDR2 SVGAGI. Trimming pared 6 bases from V and 5 bases from J, leaving 13 bases between. The CDR3 extends over 14 amino acids. The CDR3 sequence: CASRLGRLTGELFF. The CDR3 DNA is TGTGCCAGCAGACTTGGGAGGTTGACCGGGGAGCTGTTTTTT.

This clone was observed a single time. The genes are TRBV2 and TRBJ1-2; D gene ambiguous. In germline, CDR1 is SNHLY, CDR2 FYNNEI. V lost 4 bases and J lost 6, with 18 bases in between. The CDR3 spans 15 residues. The CDR3 here is CASSGTKSTANGYTF. The CDR3 nucleotides are TGTGCCAGCAGTGGTACGAAGAGCACAGCAAATGGCTACACCTTC.